This TCR beta chain was captured by sequencing in a study of blood T cell repertoires in COVID-19. Study context: Nucleic acid was either cDNA or gDNA, and it came from T cells, B-cell-depleted T cells, or PBMCs.

The CDR3 runs 15 residues. Germline loops: CDR1 KGHDR, CDR2 SFDVKD. V lost 1 base and J lost 2, with 7 bases in between. Participants came from about 24 US areas, aged about 18 to 100 years. Cohorts were determined from participant-reported clinical history. Recovered Cohort 3 donors showed two negative PCRs, clearance, or symptom resolution. TCRdb's table, derived via immunoSEQ multiplex PCR, lists solely in-frame clones and lacks some. The sample includes approximately 270,000 clones, approximately 85% of them seen just once. This clonotype was sampled from a woman aged 50 to 60 who had recovered from COVID-19. The sample consisted of PBMCs or T cells enriched from blood (not recorded which). This chain connects TRBV24-1 to TRBJ2-2; D uncertain. The CDR3 DNA reads as TGTGCCACCAGTGATTTAGGAGTAAACACCGGGGAGCTGTTTTTT. Translation gives CATSDLGVNTGELFF.